A single sample gave rise to the 19 T cell receptor beta chains below, sequenced in a study of T cell repertoires in cytomegalovirus infection. These receptors have no identified antigens. TCRdb passed the reads through MiXCR, listing each CDR3 protein once. Altogether 200,000 to 250,000 distinct CDR3 sequences are present, 35% to 40% being singletons, with the ten largest covering approximately 60%. The sequenced sample was CD8+ T cells from cultured PBMCs, obtained from culture after CMV antigen stimulation. The receptor source for this set is a human donor in good health (CMV status not recorded). Some clones in this sample may be carry-over from other donors' samples.

The V and J genes are TRBV7-9 and TRBJ2-7, with TRBD2 matching 13 bases. V lost 5 bases to trimming and J lost 2 bases; unmatched junction nucleotides: 3. CDR1 is SEHNR, CDR2 FQNEAQ, per germline (reference sequence). The CDR3 contains 15 residues. The CDR3: CASSATSGGTYEQYF. The DNA of the CDR3 is TGTGCCAGCAGCGCGACTAGCGGGGGGACCTACGAGCAGTACTTC.

The genes are TRBV6-1 and TRBJ1-1; the D gene is possibly TRBD1 (5 bases). The CDR3 contains 14 residues. The V end was cut by 7 bases, the J end by 7 bases, with 19 bases between. The germline gives CDR1 MNHNS, CDR2 SASEGT. The CDR3 coding sequence is TGTGCCAGCATAGGGACCGAGCGTATAATTGAAGCTTTCTTT. Its translation: CASIGTERIIEAFF.

The J gene is TRBJ2-5, the V gene TRBV4-1, with 9 bases lining up with TRBD2. The CDR3 totals 18 residues. The germline V gene encodes CDR1 MGHRA and CDR2 YSYEKL. V lost 0 bases, J lost 2 bases, and 10 bases stayed unmatched. The DNA for the CDR3 is TGCGCCAGCAGCCAAGAAACTTGGACTAGCGCCCTACAAGAGACCCAGTACTTC. Encoded protein: CASSQETWTSALQETQYF.

With respect to this clonotype: Relative to the germline gene, one junction end is altered; a read error may explain this. This chain links TRBV4-1 with TRBJ2-3; 11 nucleotides line up with TRBD2. Germline lookup yields CDR1 MGHRA and CDR2 YSYEKL. The CDR3 totals 15 residues. DNA of the CDR3: TGTGCCAGCAGCGCAAGTAGCGGGGGGGCAGATACGCAGTATTTT. This gives the protein CASSASSGGADTQYF.

This clonotype was detected many times. The rearrangement links TRBV7-8 to TRBJ2-1; possible D gene TRBD2, 6 bases. Trimming took off 1 base at V and 0 bases at J, with 16 bases between the two ends. The CDR3 contains 18 residues. Germline V lookup: CDR1 SGHVS, CDR2 FQNEAQ. The CDR3 region is CASSLGGGKGGSYNEQFF. CDR3 coding DNA: TGTGCCAGCAGCTTAGGTGGAGGTAAGGGAGGCTCCTACAATGAGCAGTTCTTC.

The chain carries TRBV3-1 and TRBJ1-6; 7 bases line up with TRBD1. V dropped 5 bases and J dropped 0; count of bases not matched to a gene: 10. There are 18 residues in the CDR3. CDR1 LGHDT and CDR2 YNNKEL come from the germline V gene (reference sequence). Here the CDR3 DNA reads TGTGCCAGCAGCTCCGGGACAGAATGGGTCTCCTATAATTCACCCCTCCACTTT. As protein: CASSSGTEWVSYNSPLHF.

The rearrangement uses TRBV15 and TRBJ2-1; D remains unclear. CDR3 length equals 15 residues. Looked up from germline, CDR1 is LNHNV and CDR2 is YYDKDF (reference sequence). The V end lost 3 bases, the J end lost 2 bases, and 11 bases lay between the germline ends. The CDR3 nucleotides read TGTGCCACCAGCAGCGACTTCCGGGCCTACAATGAGCAGTTCTTC. This codes for CATSSDFRAYNEQFF.

This clonotype came up a few times. The chain carries TRBV27 and TRBJ2-7; 11 nucleotides align to TRBD1. Germline CDR1 reads MNHEY; CDR2 reads SMNVEV (reference sequence). This CDR3 is 15 amino acids long. J gave up 6 bases and V 5 bases, and 9 bases lay outside the gene matches. CDR3 DNA sequence: TGTGCCAGCAGTACCCGGACAGGGGGCCCCCTCGAGCAGTACTTC. Translating gives CASSTRTGGPLEQYF.

This clonotype was found a few times. The chain couples TRBV7-9 to TRBJ2-1; 13 nucleotides match TRBD2. The germline CDR1 and CDR2 sequences are SEHNR and FQNEAQ (reference sequence). With V trimmed by 6 bases and J by 1 base, 9 bases remained unmatched. The CDR3 totals 18 residues. The DNA for the CDR3 is TGTGCCAGCAGTAATCGGACTAGCGGGAGTCGGTCCTACAATGAGCAGTTCTTC. This codes for CASSNRTSGSRSYNEQFF.

This clonotype was seen only a few times. CDR3 loop: CASSRTGVISGTEAFF. CDR3 sequence (DNA): TGTGCCAGCAGCAGGACAGGGGTAATCTCAGGGACTGAAGCTTTCTTT. The rearrangement uses TRBV6-2 or TRBV6-3 and TRBJ1-1; TRBD1 aligns across 9 bases. Germline CDR1 MNHEY, CDR2 SVGEGT. CDR3 size: 16 residues. Trimming removed 6 bases from V and 5 bases from J; junction bases left unmatched: 13.

The rearrangement joins TRBV20-1 to TRBJ2-2, with a weak D call TRBD1 (5 bases). Trimming left V 3 bases short and J 2 bases short, with 13 bases between. Germline V gene data show CDR1 as DFQATT and CDR2 as SNEGSKA (reference sequence). CDR3 length: 15 residues. CDR3: CSASFQGANTGELFF. The CDR3 nucleotides read TGCAGTGCTAGTTTTCAGGGCGCTAACACCGGGGAGCTGTTTTTT.

The chain uses TRBV4-2 and TRBJ2-3, with 8 positions matching TRBD1. Germline V lookup: CDR1 LGHNA, CDR2 YNFKEQ. There are 15 residues in the CDR3. The junction had 2 bases not matched to a gene; V was cut back by 0 bases and J by 3 bases. For the CDR3, the DNA is TGTGCCAGCAGCCAAGAGCAGGGGGCGACAGATACGCAGTATTTT. This gives the protein CASSQEQGATDTQYF.

V is TRBV19 and J is TRBJ1-1; TRBD1 is a possible D gene (5 bases). The CDR3 is made up of 17 amino acids. Germline V gives CDR1 LNHDA, CDR2 SQIVND (reference sequence). V was trimmed by 6 bases and J by 3 bases, leaving 23 bases between them. Written as DNA, the CDR3 is TGTGCCAGTAGCCCGTGGCAGGGCGAACTTGGAGACACTGAAGCTTTCTTT. Its protein is CASSPWQGELGDTEAFF.

V gene TRBV29-1 combines with J gene TRBJ2-1; TRBD2 matches 9 bases. CDR3 size: 13 residues. Germline CDR1 is SQVTM and CDR2 is ANQGSEA. V trimming: 4 bases; J trimming: 7 bases; junction bases outside the gene matches: 5. The CDR3 protein is CSVVQRGENEQFF. The CDR3 DNA follows: TGCAGCGTTGTGCAGCGGGGGGAGAATGAGCAGTTCTTC.

This clonotype occurred many times. The chain employs TRBV19 and TRBJ2-2; possible D gene TRBD1, 6 bases. Germline V CDR1 and CDR2: LNHDA, SQIVND (reference sequence). This CDR3 contains 16 residues. Trimming shortened V by 4 bases and J by 4 bases, and 16 bases separated the two germline ends. The CDR3 sequence is CASSRTRDTLTGELFF. For the CDR3, the DNA is TGTGCCAGTAGTAGAACCCGGGACACTCTCACCGGGGAGCTGTTTTTT.

This clonotype turned up a few times. This sequence joins TRBV2 and TRBJ2-1, with 9 nucleotides matching TRBD1. Trimming cost V 9 bases and J 6 bases; bases outside gene matches: 0. The V gene's germline CDR1 is SNHLY and CDR2 FYNNEI. This CDR3 is built from 11 residues. CDR3 sequence (DNA): TGTGCCAGACAGGGGGCCAATGAGCAGTTCTTC. It yields the protein CARQGANEQFF.

This chain connects TRBV27 to TRBJ1-4; D unresolved. Trimming pared 3 bases from V and 8 bases from J, leaving 13 bases between. The germline V gene has CDR1 MNHEY and CDR2 SMNVEV (reference sequence). The CDR3 consists of 14 residues. CDR3 in DNA: TGTGCCAGCAGTTTCGGGCCATTGGGGGAAAAACTGTTTTTT. This translates into CASSFGPLGEKLFF.

This rearrangement joins TRBV7-3 to TRBJ2-5, with D perhaps matching TRBD1 (5 bases). The germline CDR1 and CDR2 sequences are SGHTA and FQGTGA. The CDR3 extends over 15 amino acids. V lost 4 bases to trimming and J lost 4 bases, with 16 bases between them. The DNA for the CDR3 is TGTGCCAGCAGCTGGGCGTGGGGCCGAGCAGAGACCCAGTACTTC. Residues: CASSWAWGRAETQYF.

The chain employs TRBV14 and TRBJ2-7; D possibly corresponds to TRBD1 (5 bases). Germline V gene data show CDR1 as SGHDN and CDR2 as FVKESK. With 1 base removed from V and 3 bases from J, the gap between germline ends came to 10 bases. The CDR3 sequence is 14 residues long. Written as DNA, the CDR3 is TGTGCCAGCAGCCAAGGGGCAGGGCTCTACGAGCAGTACTTC. Protein product: CASSQGAGLYEQYF.